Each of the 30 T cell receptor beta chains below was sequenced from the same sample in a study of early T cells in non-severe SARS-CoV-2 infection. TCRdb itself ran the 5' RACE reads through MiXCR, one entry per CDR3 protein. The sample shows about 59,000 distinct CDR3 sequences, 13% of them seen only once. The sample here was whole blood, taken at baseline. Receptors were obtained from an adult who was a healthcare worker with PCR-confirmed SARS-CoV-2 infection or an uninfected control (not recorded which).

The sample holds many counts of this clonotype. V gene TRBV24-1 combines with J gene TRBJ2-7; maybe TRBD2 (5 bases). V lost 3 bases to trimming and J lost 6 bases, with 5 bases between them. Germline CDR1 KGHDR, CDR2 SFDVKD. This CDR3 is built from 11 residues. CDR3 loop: CATSDGSEQYF. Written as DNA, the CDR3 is TGTGCCACCAGTGATGGGAGCGAGCAGTACTTC.

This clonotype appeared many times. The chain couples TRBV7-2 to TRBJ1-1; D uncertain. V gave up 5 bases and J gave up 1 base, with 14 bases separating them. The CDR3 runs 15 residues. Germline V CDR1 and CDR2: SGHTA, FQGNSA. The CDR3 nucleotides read TGTGCCAGCAGCCCAAGCGGTCGCGGGAACACTGAAGCTTTCTTT. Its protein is CASSPSGRGNTEAFF.

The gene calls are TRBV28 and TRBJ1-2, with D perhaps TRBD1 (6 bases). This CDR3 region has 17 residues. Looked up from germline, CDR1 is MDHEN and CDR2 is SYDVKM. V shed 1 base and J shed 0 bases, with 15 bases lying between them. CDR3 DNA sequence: TGTGCCAGCAGTTTATTTTCAGGGGATCTAGCTAACTATGGCTACACCTTC. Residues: CASSLFSGDLANYGYTF.

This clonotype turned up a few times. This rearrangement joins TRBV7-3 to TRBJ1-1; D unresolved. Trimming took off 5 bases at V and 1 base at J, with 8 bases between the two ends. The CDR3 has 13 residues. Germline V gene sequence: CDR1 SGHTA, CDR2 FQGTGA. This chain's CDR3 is CASSPKQNTEAFF. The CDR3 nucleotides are TGTGCCAGCAGCCCGAAACAGAACACTGAAGCTTTCTTT.

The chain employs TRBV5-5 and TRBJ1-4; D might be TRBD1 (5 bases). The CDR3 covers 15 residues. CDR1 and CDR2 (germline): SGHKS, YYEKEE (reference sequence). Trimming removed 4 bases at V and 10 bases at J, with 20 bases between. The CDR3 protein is CASSPTGNDKGKLFF. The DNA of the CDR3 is TGTGCCAGCAGCCCCACAGGTAACGACAAAGGAAAACTGTTTTTT. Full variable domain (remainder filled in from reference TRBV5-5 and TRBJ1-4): DAGVTQSPTHLIKTRGQQVTLRCSPISGHKSVSWYQQVLGQGPQFIFQYYEKEERGRGNFPDRFSARQFPNYSSELNVNALLLGDSALYLCASSPTGNDKGKLFFGSGTQLSVL.

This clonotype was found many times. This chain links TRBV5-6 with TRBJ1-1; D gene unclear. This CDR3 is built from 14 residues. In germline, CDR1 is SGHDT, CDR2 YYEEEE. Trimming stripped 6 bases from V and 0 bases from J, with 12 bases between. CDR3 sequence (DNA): TGTGCCAGCACCGTTTCTCCTATGAACACTGAAGCTTTCTTT. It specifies CASTVSPMNTEAFF.

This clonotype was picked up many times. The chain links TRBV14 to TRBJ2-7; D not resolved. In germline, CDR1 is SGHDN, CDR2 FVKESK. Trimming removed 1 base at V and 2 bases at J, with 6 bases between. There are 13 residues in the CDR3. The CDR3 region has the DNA TGTGCCAGCAGCCAAGCAGGTCCCTACGAGCAGTACTTC. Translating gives CASSQAGPYEQYF.

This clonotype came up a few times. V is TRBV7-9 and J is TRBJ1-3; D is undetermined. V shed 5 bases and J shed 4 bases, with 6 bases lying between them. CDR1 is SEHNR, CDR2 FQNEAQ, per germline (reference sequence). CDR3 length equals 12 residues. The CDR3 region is CASSLAGNTIYF. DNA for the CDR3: TGTGCCAGCAGCCTCGCCGGAAACACCATATATTTT.

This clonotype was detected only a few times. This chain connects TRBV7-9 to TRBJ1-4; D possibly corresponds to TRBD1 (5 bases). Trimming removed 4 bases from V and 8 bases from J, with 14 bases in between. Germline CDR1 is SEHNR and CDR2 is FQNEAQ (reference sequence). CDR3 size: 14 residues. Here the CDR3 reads CASSSSGTLEKLFF. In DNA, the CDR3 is TGTGCCAGCAGCTCTTCCGGGACTCTGGAAAAACTGTTTTTT.

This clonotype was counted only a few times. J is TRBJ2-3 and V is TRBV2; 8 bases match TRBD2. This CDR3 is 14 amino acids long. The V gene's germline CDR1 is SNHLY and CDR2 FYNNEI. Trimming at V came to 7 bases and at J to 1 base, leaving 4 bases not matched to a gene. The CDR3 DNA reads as TGTGCCAGCAACCCTAGCGGGCGCACAGATACGCAGTATTTT. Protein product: CASNPSGRTDTQYF.

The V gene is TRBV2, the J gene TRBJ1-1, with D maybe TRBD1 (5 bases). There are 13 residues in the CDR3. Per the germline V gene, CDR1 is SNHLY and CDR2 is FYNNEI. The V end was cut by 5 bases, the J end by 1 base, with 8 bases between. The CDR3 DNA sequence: TGTGCCAGCAGTCAGGGCCGGAACACTGAAGCTTTCTTT. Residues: CASSQGRNTEAFF. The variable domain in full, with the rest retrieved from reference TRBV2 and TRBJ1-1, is EPEVTQTPSHQVTQMGQEVILRCVPISNHLYFYWYRQILGQKVEFLVSFYNNEISEKSEIFDDQFSVERPDGSNFTLKIRSTKLEDSAMYFCASSQGRNTEAFFGQGTRLTVV.

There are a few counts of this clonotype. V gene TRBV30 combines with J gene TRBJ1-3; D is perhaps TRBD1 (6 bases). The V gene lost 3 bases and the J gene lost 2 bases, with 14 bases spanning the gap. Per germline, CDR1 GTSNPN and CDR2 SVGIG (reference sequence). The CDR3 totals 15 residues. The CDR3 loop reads CAWSLGQYPGNTIYF. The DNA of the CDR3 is TGTGCCTGGAGCTTGGGACAATATCCTGGAAACACCATATATTTT.

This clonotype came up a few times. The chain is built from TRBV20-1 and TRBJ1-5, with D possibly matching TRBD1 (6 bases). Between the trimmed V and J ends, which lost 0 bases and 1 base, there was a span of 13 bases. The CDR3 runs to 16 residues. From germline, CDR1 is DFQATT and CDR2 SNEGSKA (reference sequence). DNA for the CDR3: TGCAGTGCTAGAGAACCTAGAGGGGGGAGCAATCAGCCCCAGCATTTT. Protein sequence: CSAREPRGGSNQPQHF.

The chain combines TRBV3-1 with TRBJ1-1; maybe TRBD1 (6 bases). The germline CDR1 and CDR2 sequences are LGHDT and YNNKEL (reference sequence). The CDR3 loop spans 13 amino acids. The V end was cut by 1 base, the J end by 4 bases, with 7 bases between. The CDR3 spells CASSQGTATEAFF. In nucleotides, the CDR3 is TGTGCCAGCAGCCAAGGGACAGCCACTGAAGCTTTCTTT.

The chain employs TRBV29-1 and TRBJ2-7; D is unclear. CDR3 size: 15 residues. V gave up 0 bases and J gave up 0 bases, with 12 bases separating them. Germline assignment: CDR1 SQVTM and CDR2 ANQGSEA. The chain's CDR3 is CSVEDWSADSYEQYF. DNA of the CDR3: TGCAGCGTTGAAGATTGGTCGGCCGACTCCTACGAGCAGTACTTC.

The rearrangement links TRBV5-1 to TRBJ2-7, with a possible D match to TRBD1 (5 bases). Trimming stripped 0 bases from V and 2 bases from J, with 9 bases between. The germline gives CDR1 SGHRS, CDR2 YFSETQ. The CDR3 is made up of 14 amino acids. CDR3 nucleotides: TGCGCCAGCAGCTTGGACGTAGGGGCCTACGAGCAGTACTTC. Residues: CASSLDVGAYEQYF.

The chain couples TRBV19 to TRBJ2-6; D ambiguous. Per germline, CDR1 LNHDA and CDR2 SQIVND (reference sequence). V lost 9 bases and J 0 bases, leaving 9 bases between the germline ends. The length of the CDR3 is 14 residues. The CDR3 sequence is CASTDISGANVLTF. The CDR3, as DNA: TGTGCCAGCACGGATATCTCTGGGGCCAACGTCCTGACTTTC. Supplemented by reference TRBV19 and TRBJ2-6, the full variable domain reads DGGITQSPKYLFRKEGQNVTLSCEQNLNHDAMYWYRQDPGQGLRLIYYSQIVNDFQKGDIAEGYSVSREKKESFPLTVTSAQKNPTAFYLCASTDISGANVLTFGAGSRLTVL.

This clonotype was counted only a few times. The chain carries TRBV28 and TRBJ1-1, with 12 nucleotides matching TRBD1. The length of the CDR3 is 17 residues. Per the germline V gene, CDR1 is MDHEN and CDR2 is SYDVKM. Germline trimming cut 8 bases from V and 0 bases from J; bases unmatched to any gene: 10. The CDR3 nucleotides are TGTGCCAGCTTTCTCCGGGACAGGGGGCGTGTGAACACTGAAGCTTTCTTT. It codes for CASFLRDRGRVNTEAFF.

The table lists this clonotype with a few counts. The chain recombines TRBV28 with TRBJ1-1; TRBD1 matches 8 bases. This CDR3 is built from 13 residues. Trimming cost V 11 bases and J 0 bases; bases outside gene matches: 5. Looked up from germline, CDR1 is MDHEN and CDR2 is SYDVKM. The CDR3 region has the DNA TGTGCCTCAGGGGGCGACATGAACACTGAAGCTTTCTTT. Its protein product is CASGGDMNTEAFF.

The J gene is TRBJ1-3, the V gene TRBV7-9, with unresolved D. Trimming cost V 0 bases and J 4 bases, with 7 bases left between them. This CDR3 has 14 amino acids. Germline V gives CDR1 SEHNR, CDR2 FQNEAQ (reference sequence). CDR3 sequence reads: CASSLARWGNTIYF. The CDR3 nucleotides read TGTGCCAGCAGCTTAGCACGCTGGGGAAACACCATATATTTT.

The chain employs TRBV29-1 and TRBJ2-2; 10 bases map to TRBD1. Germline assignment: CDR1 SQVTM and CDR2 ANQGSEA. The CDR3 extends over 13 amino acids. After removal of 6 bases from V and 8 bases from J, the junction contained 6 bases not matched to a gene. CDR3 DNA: TGCAGCGTCAGGACAGGGGGGGTAGGGGAGCTGTTTTTT. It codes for CSVRTGGVGELFF.

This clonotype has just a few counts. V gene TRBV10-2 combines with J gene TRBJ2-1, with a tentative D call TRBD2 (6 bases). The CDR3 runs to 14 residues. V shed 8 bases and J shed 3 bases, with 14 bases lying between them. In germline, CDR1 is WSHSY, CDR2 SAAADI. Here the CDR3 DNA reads TGCGCCAGCGCCGGGAGAATCCTCTACAATGAGCAGTTCTTC. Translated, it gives CASAGRILYNEQFF.

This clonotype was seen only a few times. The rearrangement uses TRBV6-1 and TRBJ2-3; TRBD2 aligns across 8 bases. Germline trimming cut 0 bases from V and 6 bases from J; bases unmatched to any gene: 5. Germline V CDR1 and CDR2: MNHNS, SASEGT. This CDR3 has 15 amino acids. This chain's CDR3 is CASSEAGSGSDTQYF. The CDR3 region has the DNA TGTGCCAGCAGTGAAGCGGGCAGCGGGAGTGATACGCAGTATTTT.

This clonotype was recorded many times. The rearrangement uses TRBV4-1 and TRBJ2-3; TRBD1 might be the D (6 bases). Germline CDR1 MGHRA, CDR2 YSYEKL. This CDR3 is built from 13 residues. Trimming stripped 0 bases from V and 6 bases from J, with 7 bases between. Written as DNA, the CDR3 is TGCGCCAGCAGCCAAGATCAGGGGGATACGCAGTATTTT. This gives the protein CASSQDQGDTQYF.

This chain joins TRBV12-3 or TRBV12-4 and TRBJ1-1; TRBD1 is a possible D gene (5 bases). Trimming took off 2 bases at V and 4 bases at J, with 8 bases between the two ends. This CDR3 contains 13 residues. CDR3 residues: CASSLRRGTEAFF. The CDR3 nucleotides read TGTGCCAGCAGTTTAAGGAGGGGCACTGAAGCTTTCTTT.

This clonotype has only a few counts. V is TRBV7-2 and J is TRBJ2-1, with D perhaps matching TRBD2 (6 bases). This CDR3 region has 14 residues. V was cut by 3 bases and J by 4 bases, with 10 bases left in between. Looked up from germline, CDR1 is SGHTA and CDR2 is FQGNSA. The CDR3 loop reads CASSFEEGYNEQFF. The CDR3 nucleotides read TGTGCCAGCAGCTTTGAGGAGGGGTACAATGAGCAGTTCTTC.

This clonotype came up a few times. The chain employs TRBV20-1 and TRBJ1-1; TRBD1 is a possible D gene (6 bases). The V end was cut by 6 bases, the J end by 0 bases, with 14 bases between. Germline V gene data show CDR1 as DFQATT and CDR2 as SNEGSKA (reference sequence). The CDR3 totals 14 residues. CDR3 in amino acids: CSATGGGLNTEAFF. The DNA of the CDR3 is TGCAGTGCCACCGGCGGGGGCTTGAACACTGAAGCTTTCTTT.

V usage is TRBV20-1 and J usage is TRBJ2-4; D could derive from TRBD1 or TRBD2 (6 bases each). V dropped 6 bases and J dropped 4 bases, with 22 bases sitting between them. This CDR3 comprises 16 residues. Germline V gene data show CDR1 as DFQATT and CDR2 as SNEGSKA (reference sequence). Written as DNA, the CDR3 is TGCAGTGCAAGACAGGCAAGAGACGGAGGGAAAAACATTCAGTACTTC. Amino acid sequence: CSARQARDGGKNIQYF.

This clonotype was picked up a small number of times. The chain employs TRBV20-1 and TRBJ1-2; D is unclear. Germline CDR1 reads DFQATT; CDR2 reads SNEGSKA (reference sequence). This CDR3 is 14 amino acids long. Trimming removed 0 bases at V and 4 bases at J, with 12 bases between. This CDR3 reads CSARDRIDFYGYTF. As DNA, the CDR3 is TGCAGTGCTAGAGATCGTATCGACTTCTATGGCTACACCTTC.

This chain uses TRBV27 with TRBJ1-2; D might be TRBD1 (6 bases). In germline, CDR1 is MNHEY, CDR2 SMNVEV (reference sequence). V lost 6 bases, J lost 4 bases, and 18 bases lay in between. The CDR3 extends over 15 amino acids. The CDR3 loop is CASSPSGQLPYGYTF. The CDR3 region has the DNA TGTGCCAGCAGCCCTTCCGGACAGCTGCCCTATGGCTACACCTTC.